The rows below give T cell receptor beta chains drawn from one sample of a study of cytomegalovirus exposure and HLA in healthy donors. TCRdb's copy holds only in-frame clones and misses some; the assay was immunoSEQ multiplex PCR. The data hold 200,000 to 250,000 clones, with more than 60% observed a single time. What was sequenced was PBMCs. The receptors stem from a man in his forties or fifties in good health and CMV-seronegative. The CDR3 runs from the conserved cysteine through the conserved F or W. The D gene is left open where the match is weak. The size field is filled for only some rows; it gives once, few, many or a size class.

J gene | D gene | V gene | clone size | CDR3 protein | CDR3 DNA
TRBJ1-4 | TRBD1 | TRBV29-1 | NA | CSVEDRGQGVRGEKLFF | TGCAGCGTTGAAGATCGGGGACAGGGGGTTCGTGGTGAAAAACTGTTTTTT
TRBJ1-1 | TRBD1 | TRBV28 | few | CASSFQGATEAFF | TGTGCCAGCAGTTTCCAGGGGGCAACTGAAGCTTTCTTT
TRBJ2-3 | NA | TRBV10-3 | NA | CATSRREADTQYF | TGTGCCACCAGCAGGAGGGAGGCAGATACGCAGTATTTT
TRBJ2-2 | TRBD2 | TRBV7-9 | NA | CASSFAGGYLANTGELFF | TGTGCCAGCAGCTTCGCGGGAGGTTACCTCGCGAACACCGGGGAGCTGTTTTTT
TRBJ1-5 | NA | TRBV2 | NA | CASSDEGLSNQPQHF | TGTGCCAGCAGTGATGAAGGACTTAGCAATCAGCCCCAGCATTTT
TRBJ1-1 | NA | TRBV15 | NA | CATSTNVRALNTEAFF | TGTGCCACCAGCACCAATGTGAGGGCCTTGAACACTGAAGCTTTCTTT
TRBJ2-1 | TRBD2 | TRBV7-3 | NA | CASSLLAGGYNEQFF | TGTGCCAGCAGCCTGCTAGCGGGAGGATACAATGAGCAGTTCTTC
TRBJ2-1 | TRBD2 | TRBV2 | NA | CASSGTSGRANEQFF | TGTGCCAGCAGCGGGACTAGCGGGAGGGCCAATGAGCAGTTCTTC
TRBJ1-1 | TRBD1 | TRBV2 | NA | CASSLFGTGFLNTEAFF | TGTGCCAGCAGTCTATTCGGGACAGGGTTCCTAAACACTGAAGCTTTCTTT
TRBJ1-4 | NA | TRBV27 | once | CASSPGGVREKLFF | TGTGCCAGCAGTCCCGGGGGGGTGAGGGAAAAACTGTTTTTT
TRBJ2-5 | TRBD2 | TRBV5-1 | NA | CASSLGSSGNLVRQETQYF | TGCGCCAGCAGCTTGGGATCTAGCGGGAATTTGGTAAGACAAGAGACCCAGTACTTC
TRBJ2-5 | NA | TRBV5-4 | NA | CASSSRRRVETQYF | TGTGCCAGCAGCTCCCGACGGAGGGTGGAGACCCAGTACTTC
TRBJ2-1 | NA | TRBV5-6 | once | CASSLGGGINEQFF | TGTGCCAGCAGCTTGGGAGGGGGAATTAATGAGCAGTTCTTC
TRBJ1-5 | NA | TRBV28 | few | CASSLLKQGGQPQHF | TGTGCCAGCAGTTTATTAAAGCAGGGAGGACAGCCCCAGCATTTT
TRBJ1-5 | TRBD1 | TRBV28 | NA | CASSLSTGQGGYSNQPQHF | TGTGCCAGCAGTTTATCCACGGGACAGGGGGGGTATAGCAATCAGCCCCAGCATTTT
TRBJ1-5 | TRBD1 | TRBV15 | once | CATKETGGSNQPQHF | TGTGCGACGAAAGAGACAGGGGGTAGCAATCAGCCCCAGCATTTT
TRBJ2-1 | NA | TRBV5-1 | NA | CASRLEQVVPPLPFF | TGCGCCAGCAGGCTGGAACAGGTGGTCCCCCCGTTGCCGTTCTTC
TRBJ2-1 | NA | TRBV9 | NA | CASSVEEGRNEQFF | TGTGCCAGCAGCGTAGAGGAGGGCCGGAATGAGCAGTTCTTC
TRBJ1-2 | TRBD1 | TRBV5-1 | NA | CASSRDRQGANYGYTF | TGCGCCAGCAGCAGAGACCGACAGGGGGCTAACTATGGCTACACCTTC
TRBJ2-4 | NA | TRBV7-3 | few | CASSLTEGNIQYF | TGTGCCAGCAGCTTAACCGAGGGAAACATTCAGTACTTC
TRBJ2-7 | NA | TRBV7-9 | NA | CASSSERDMVSYEQYF | TGTGCCAGCAGCTCGGAACGGGACATGGTCTCCTACGAGCAGTACTTC
TRBJ1-2 | TRBD1 | TRBV29-1 | NA | CSGNTGGEGYTF | TGCAGCGGGAATACAGGGGGAGAGGGCTACACCTTC
TRBJ2-2 | TRBD1 | TRBV6-5 | few | CASLRKGAGTGELFF | TGTGCCAGCTTGAGGAAGGGGGCTGGGACCGGGGAGCTGTTTTTT
TRBJ2-7 | NA | TRBV5-1 | NA | CASSSDSYEQYF | TGCGCCAGCAGTTCCGACAGTTACGAGCAGTACTTC
TRBJ2-3 | TRBD2 | TRBV6-5 | NA | CASSTGTRTDTQYF | TGTGCCAGCAGTACCGGGACTAGGACAGATACGCAGTATTTT
TRBJ2-3 | TRBD2 | TRBV29-1 | few | CSVIWMSGSYADTQYF | TGCAGCGTTATTTGGATGAGCGGGAGCTATGCAGATACGCAGTATTTT
TRBJ2-7 | NA | TRBV6-1 | NA | CASSDRGLSYEQYF | TGTGCCAGCAGTGATAGAGGCCTGTCCTACGAGCAGTACTTC
TRBJ2-1 | NA | TRBV4-2 | NA | CASSQESGDPNEQFF | TGTGCCAGCAGCCAAGAATCGGGAGATCCCAATGAGCAGTTCTTC
TRBJ2-2 | NA | TRBV27 | once | CASSFGEGVGELFF | TGTGCCAGCAGTTTTGGGGAAGGGGTCGGGGAGCTGTTTTTT
TRBJ2-1 | NA | TRBV9 | NA | CASSSIQQGAQFF | TGTGCCAGCAGCTCAATCCAACAGGGTGCGCAGTTCTTC
TRBJ2-5 | NA | TRBV30 | NA | CAWTSDRVQYF | TGTGCCTGGACCTCGGATCGGGTTCAGTACTTC
TRBJ2-5 | TRBD2 | TRBV2 | NA | CASSHPGAGLEEQYF | TGTGCCAGCAGCCACCCTGGAGCGGGACTGGAAGAGCAGTACTTC
TRBJ1-5 | NA | TRBV2 | NA | CASSEVAGEYSNQPQHF | TGTGCCAGCAGTGAAGTAGCAGGGGAATATAGCAATCAGCCCCAGCATTTT
TRBJ2-7 | TRBD1 | TRBV11-2 | NA | CASSLEAGTGPYEQYF | TGTGCCAGCAGCTTGGAAGCCGGGACAGGTCCCTACGAGCAGTACTTC
TRBJ2-7 | TRBD2 | TRBV14 | few | CASSPSGSYEQYF | TGTGCCAGCAGCCCAAGCGGGAGCTACGAGCAGTACTTC
TRBJ1-5 | NA | TRBV2 | few | CASSEQSNQPQHF | TGTGCCAGCAGTGAACAGAGCAATCAGCCCCAGCATTTT
TRBJ2-6 | NA | TRBV6-5 | NA | CASRSVGANVLTF | TGTGCCAGCAGGAGTGTTGGGGCCAACGTCCTGACTTTC
TRBJ1-1 | TRBD1 | TRBV27 | NA | CASSLKATGGRSEAFF | TGTGCCAGCAGCTTAAAGGCGACAGGGGGTAGGTCTGAAGCTTTCTTT
TRBJ2-2 | TRBD1 | TRBV7-9 | NA | CASTKPGQYTGELFF | TGTGCCAGCACCAAACCGGGACAGTACACCGGGGAGCTGTTTTTT
TRBJ1-2 | TRBD1 | TRBV6-6 | NA | CASSYPGQGNNYGYTF | TGTGCCAGCAGTTACCCGGGACAGGGGAATAACTATGGCTACACCTTC
TRBJ2-1 | NA | TRBV7-3 | NA | CASSLSQGGYNEQFF | TGTGCCAGCAGCTTATCCCAGGGGGGTTACAATGAGCAGTTCTTC
TRBJ1-1 | NA | TRBV5-6 | few | CASSPGGLNTEAFF | TGTGCCAGCAGCCCCGGGGGGCTGAACACTGAAGCTTTCTTT
TRBJ2-1 | NA | TRBV27 | NA | CASSFVSIHNEQFF | TGTGCCAGCAGTTTCGTTAGCATCCACAATGAGCAGTTCTTC
TRBJ2-1 | NA | TRBV4-1 | NA | CASSPLSGDEQFF | TGCGCCAGCAGCCCGCTCTCAGGCGATGAGCAGTTCTTC
TRBJ2-7 | TRBD2 | TRBV5-6 | NA | CASSSSGRSYEQYF | TGTGCCAGCAGCTCTAGCGGGAGAAGCTACGAGCAGTACTTC
TRBJ2-5 | TRBD1 | TRBV6-1 | few | CASSRDRDETQYF | TGTGCCAGCAGTAGGGACAGGGACGAGACCCAGTACTTC
TRBJ1-3 | TRBD1 | TRBV6-5 | NA | CASSYTGARGNTIYF | TGTGCCAGCAGTTATACAGGGGCGCGAGGAAACACCATATATTTT
TRBJ2-7 | TRBD2 | TRBV11-3 | NA | CASSSGLAGDPYEQYF | TGTGCCAGCAGCTCGGGACTAGCGGGAGATCCCTACGAGCAGTACTTC
TRBJ2-7 | NA | TRBV7-9 | few | CASSHPGWNEQYF | TGTGCCAGCAGCCACCCAGGATGGAACGAGCAGTACTTC
TRBJ2-7 | NA | TRBV5-1 | NA | CASSLGGSSYEQYF | TGCGCCAGCAGCTTAGGAGGGAGCTCCTACGAGCAGTACTTC
TRBJ2-5 | TRBD1 | TRBV7-9 | NA | CASSPGQGYQETQYF | TGTGCCAGCAGCCCCGGACAGGGGTACCAAGAGACCCAGTACTTC